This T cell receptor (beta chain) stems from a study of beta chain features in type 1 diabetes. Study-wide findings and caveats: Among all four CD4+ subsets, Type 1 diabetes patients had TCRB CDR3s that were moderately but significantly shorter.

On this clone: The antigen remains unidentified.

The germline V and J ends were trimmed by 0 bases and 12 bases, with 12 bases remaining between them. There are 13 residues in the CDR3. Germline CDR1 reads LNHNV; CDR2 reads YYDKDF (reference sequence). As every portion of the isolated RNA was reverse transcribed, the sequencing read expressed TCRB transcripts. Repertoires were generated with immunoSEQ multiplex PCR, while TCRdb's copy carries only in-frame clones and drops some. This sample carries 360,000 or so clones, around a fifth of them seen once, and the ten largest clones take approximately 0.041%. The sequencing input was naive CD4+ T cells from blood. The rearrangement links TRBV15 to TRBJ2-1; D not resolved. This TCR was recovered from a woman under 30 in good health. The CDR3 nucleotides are TGTGCCACCAGCAGAGATCGTAGAGCCGTGCAGTTCTTC. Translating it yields CATSRDRRAVQFF.